This TCR beta chain was observed in a study of regulatory T cells in long-lasting Graves disease. The germline V gene has CDR1 DFQATT and CDR2 SNEGSKA (reference sequence). The V and J ends lost 3 bases and 5 bases, in that order; junction bases with no gene match: 11. The CDR3 has 17 residues. Researchers made TCR beta libraries by using iRepertoire HTBI primers and running Arm-PCR on CDR3 regions. TCRdb analysed the multiplex PCR reads with MiXCR anew, one entry per CDR3 protein. The sample has around 250,000 distinct CDR3 sequences; 15% to 20% are singletons. Time point given: newly diagnosed GD, antithyroid drugs for less than 3 months. Scientists built the TCR library using RNA that was extracted from PBMCs. The data were also submitted as part of a second study, on T cells in Graves' hyperthyroidism and ophthalmopathy.

The TCR sequence derives from a woman in her thirties with Graves disease. V gene TRBV20-1 combines with J gene TRBJ2-1, with 12 bases identical to TRBD2. The sequencing used peripheral blood mononuclear cells (PBMCs), collected at new diagnosis, from a patient treated with antithyroid drugs. CDR3 loop: CSASRLAGGASDNEQFF. As DNA, the CDR3 is TGCAGTGCTAGTCGTCTAGCGGGGGGGGCCTCGGACAATGAGCAGTTCTTC.